This T cell receptor beta chain was identified in a study of blood T cell repertoires in COVID-19. Study as a whole: Acute-phase and convalescent COVID-19 samples originated in the United States, Italy and Spain. PBMCs, B-cell-depleted T cells, or T cells were the source of the cDNA or gDNA that made up the material.

The CDR3 sequence is 15 residues long. V lost 5 bases and J lost 1, with 14 bases in between. Germline CDR1 reads SGHAT; CDR2 reads FQNNGV. Profiling relied on immunoSEQ multiplex PCR, and the TCRdb table lists in-frame clones only, not all of them. The data show roughly 200,000 clones, roughly 90% seen once. The cohort comprised adults aged about 18 to 100 years residing in about 25 US areas. Recovery among Cohort 3 donors was established by two negative PCRs, clearance, or symptom resolution. This clonotype originated in a woman aged 25-40 years who had recovered from COVID-19. The sequenced sample consisted of PBMCs or T cells enriched from blood (not recorded which). The V and J genes are TRBV11-2 and TRBJ1-2; weak D call: TRBD1 (5 bases). CDR3 in amino acids: CASSPNPGFNYGYTF. CDR3 nucleotides: TGTGCCAGCAGCCCCAACCCAGGGTTTAACTATGGCTACACCTTC.